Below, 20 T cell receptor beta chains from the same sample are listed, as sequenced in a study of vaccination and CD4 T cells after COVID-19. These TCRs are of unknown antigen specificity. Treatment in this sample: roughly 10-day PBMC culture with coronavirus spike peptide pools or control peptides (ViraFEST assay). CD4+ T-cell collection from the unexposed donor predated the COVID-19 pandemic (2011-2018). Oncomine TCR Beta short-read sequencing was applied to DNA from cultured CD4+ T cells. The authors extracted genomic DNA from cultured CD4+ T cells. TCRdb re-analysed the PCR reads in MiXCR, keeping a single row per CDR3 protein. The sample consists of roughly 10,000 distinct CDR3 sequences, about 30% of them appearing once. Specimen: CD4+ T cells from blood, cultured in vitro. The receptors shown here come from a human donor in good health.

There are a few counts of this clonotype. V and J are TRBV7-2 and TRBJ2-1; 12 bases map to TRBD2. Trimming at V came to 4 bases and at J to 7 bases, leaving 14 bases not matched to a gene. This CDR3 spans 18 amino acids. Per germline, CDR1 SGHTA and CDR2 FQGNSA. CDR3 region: CASSSPVLAGGRINEQFF. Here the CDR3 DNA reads TGTGCCAGCAGCTCTCCCGTACTAGCGGGAGGAAGAATAAATGAGCAGTTCTTC.

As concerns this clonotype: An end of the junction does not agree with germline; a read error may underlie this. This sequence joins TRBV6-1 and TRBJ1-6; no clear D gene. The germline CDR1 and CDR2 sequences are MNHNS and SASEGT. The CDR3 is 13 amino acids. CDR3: CASTPRGNSPPHF. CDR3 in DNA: TGTGCCAGCACCCCGCGGGGAAATTCACCCCCCCACTTT.

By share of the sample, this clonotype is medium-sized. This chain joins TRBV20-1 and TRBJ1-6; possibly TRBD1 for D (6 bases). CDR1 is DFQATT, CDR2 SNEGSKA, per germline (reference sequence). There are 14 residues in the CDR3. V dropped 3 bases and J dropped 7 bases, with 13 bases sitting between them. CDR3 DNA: TGCAGTGCTAGGTTAACAGGGTTCAATTCACCCCTCCACTTT. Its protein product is CSARLTGFNSPLHF.

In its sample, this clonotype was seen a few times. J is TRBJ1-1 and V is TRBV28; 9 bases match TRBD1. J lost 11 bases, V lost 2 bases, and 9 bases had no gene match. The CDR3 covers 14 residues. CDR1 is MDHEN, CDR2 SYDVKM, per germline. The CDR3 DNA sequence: TGTGCCAGCAGTTTACCGACCGGGACAGGGCAGGCTTTCTTT. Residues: CASSLPTGTGQAFF. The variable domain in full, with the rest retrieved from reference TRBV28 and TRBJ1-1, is DVKVTQSSRYLVKRTGEKVFLECVQDMDHENMFWYRQDPGLGLRLIYFSYDVKMKEKGDIPEGYSVSREKKERFSLILESASTNQTSMYLCASSLPTGTGQAFFGQGTRLTVV.

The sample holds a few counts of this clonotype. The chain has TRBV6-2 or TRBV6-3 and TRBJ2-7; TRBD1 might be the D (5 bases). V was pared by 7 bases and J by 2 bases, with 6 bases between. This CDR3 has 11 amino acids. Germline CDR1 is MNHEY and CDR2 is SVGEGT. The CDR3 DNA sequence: TGTGCCAGCACAGGGACCTACGAGCAGTACTTC. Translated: CASTGTYEQYF.

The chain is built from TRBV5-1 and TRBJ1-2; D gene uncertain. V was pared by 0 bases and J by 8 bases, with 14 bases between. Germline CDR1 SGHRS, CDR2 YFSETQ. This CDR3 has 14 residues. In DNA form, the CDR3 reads TGCGCCAGCAGCTTGGAGCGGGGAGGCGGCGGCTACACCTTC. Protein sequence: CASSLERGGGGYTF.

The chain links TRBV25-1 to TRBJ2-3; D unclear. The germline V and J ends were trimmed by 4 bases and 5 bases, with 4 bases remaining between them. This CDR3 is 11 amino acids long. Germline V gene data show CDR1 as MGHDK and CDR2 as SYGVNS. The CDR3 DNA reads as TGTGCCAGCAGTGTTAAAGATACGCAGTATTTT. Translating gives CASSVKDTQYF. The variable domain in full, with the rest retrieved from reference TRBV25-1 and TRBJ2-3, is EADIYQTPRYLVIGTGKKITLECSQTMGHDKMYWYQQDPGMELHLIHYSYGVNSTEKGDLSSESTVSRIRTEHFPLTLESARPSHTSQYLCASSVKDTQYFGPGTRLTVL.

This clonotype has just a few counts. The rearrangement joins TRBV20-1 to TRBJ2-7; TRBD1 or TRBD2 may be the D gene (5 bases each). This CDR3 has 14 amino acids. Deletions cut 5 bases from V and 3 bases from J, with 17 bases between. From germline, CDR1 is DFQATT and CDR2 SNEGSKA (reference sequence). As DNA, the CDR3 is TGCAGTGCTTCTCCGGGACCGGGTAGCTACGAGCAGTACTTC. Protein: CSASPGPGSYEQYF.

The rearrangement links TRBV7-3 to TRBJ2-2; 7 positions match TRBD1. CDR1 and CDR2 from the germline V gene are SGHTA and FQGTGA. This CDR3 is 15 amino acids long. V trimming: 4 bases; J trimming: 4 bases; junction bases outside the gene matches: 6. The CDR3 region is CASSSGTDITGELFF. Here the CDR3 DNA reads TGTGCCAGCAGCTCCGGGACAGACATCACCGGGGAGCTGTTTTTT.

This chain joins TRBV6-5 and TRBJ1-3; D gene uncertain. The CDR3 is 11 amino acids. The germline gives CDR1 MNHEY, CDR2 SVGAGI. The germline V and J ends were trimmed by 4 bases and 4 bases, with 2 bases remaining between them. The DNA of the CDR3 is TGTGCCAGCAGTTTCGGAAACACCATATATTTT. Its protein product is CASSFGNTIYF.

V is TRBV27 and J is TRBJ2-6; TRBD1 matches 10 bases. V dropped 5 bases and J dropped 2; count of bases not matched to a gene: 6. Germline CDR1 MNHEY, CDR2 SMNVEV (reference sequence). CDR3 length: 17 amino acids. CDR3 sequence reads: CASSPGTGVPGANVLTF. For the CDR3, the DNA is TGTGCCAGCAGTCCTGGGACAGGGGTGCCTGGGGCCAACGTCCTGACTTTC.

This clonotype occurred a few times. CDR3 amino acids: CASSFFGTSGRVEQYF. Here the CDR3 DNA reads TGTGCCAGCAGTTTCTTCGGGACTAGCGGGAGAGTCGAGCAGTACTTC. The V and J genes are TRBV6-5 and TRBJ2-7; 14 positions match TRBD2. CDR1 and CDR2 (germline): MNHEY, SVGAGI. J gave up 6 bases and V 4 bases, and 8 bases lay outside the gene matches. This CDR3 is 16 amino acids long.

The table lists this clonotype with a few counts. CDR3 DNA: TGTGCCAGCAGTACCCCCATTTCCAATGAGCAGTTCTTC. This gives the protein CASSTPISNEQFF. The V gene is TRBV27, the J gene TRBJ2-1; no clear D. CDR3 length: 13 amino acids. The ends were cut back, 5 bases at V and 6 bases at J, with 11 bases in the middle. The germline V gene encodes CDR1 MNHEY and CDR2 SMNVEV (reference sequence).

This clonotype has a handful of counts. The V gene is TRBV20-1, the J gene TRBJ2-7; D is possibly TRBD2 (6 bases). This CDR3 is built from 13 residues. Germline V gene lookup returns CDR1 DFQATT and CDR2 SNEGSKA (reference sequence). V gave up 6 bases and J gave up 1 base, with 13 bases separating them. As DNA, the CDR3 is TGCAGTGCGGTAGCGGCACTTTCCTACGAGCAGTACTTC. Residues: CSAVAALSYEQYF.

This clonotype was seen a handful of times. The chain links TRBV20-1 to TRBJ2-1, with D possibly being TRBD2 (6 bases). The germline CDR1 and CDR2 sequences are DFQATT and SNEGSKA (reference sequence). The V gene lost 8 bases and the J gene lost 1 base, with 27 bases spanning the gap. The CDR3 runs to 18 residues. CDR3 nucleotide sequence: TGCAGTACAATATCCGAGTTCGGGGGACTTAGTTCCTACAATGAGCAGTTCTTC. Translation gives CSTISEFGGLSSYNEQFF.

The CDR3 bases are TGCGCCAGCAGCTTGGACAGGGCCTACGAGCAGTACTTC. This translates into CASSLDRAYEQYF. This sequence joins TRBV5-1 and TRBJ2-7, with TRBD1 as a possible D gene (6 bases). CDR3 length: 13 amino acids. Germline CDR1 and CDR2: SGHRS and YFSETQ. The V gene lost 0 bases and the J gene lost 2 bases, with 6 bases spanning the gap.

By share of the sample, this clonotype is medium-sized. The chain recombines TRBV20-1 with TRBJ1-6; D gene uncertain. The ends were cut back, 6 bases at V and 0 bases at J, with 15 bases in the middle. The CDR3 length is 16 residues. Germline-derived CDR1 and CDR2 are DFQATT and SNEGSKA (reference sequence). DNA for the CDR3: TGCAGTGCAAGAAAGGAGTCAAACTCCTATAATTCACCCCTCCACTTT. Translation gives CSARKESNSYNSPLHF.

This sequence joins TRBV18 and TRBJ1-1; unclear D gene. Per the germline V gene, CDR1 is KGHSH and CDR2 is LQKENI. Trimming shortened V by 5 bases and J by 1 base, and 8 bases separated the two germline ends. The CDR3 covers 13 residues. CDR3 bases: TGTGCCAGCTCAGCGACACCGAACACTGAAGCTTTCTTT. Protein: CASSATPNTEAFF.

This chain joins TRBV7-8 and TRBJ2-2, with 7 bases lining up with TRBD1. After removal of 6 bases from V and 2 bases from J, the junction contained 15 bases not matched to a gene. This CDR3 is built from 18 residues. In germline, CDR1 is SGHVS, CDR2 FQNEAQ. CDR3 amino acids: CASREQGRTLHNTGELFF. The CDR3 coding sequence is TGTGCCAGCAGGGAACAGGGGCGGACTCTCCACAACACCGGGGAGCTGTTTTTT.

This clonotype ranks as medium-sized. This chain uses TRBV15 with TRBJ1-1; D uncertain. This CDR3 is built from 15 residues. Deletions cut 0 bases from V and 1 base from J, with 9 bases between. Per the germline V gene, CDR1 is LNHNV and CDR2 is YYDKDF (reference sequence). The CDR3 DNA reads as TGTGCCACCAGCAGAGAACGGTGGACGAACACTGAAGCTTTCTTT. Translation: CATSRERWTNTEAFF.